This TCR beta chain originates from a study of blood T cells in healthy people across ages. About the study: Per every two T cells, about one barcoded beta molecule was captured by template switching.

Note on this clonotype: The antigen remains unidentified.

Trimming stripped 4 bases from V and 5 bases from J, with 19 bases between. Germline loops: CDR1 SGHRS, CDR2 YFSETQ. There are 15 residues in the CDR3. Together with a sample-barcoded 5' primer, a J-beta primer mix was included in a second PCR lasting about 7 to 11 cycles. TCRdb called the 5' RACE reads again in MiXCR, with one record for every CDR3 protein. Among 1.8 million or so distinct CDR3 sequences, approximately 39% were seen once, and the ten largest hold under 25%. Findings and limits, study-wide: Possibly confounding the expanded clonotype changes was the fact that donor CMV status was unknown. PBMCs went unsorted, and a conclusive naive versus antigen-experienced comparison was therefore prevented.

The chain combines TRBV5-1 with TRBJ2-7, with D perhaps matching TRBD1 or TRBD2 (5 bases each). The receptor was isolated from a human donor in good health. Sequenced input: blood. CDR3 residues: CASSPAEFRDHEQYF. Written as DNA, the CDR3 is TGCGCCAGCAGCCCTGCAGAATTCCGGGACCACGAGCAGTACTTC.